The 9 T cell receptor beta chains reported below all come from one sample, sequenced in a study of T-cell reconstitution after alpha-beta-depleted transplantation in children (dated by TCRdb to about 2016). Library creation used PCR. Sequencing took place on an Illumina HiSeq 2500. Molecular barcoding was employed in the preparation of TCR libraries, with unique molecular identifiers being used to normalize TCRbeta repertoire quantification. TCRdb reran the public reads through fastp at Q25 and MiXCR, keeping productive beta chains. CDR3 protein duplicates are merged, each entry listing the most common genes and DNA. The sample table shows about 1,000,000 distinct CDR3 sequences, and about 26% are seen once. Roughly 27% of the sample is held by the ten biggest clonotypes. The treatment or condition label on this specimen signifies: allogeneic hematopoietic cell transplantation with graft depleted of TCRalphabeta T cells and CD19 B cells.

Material: PBMCs, mostly from graft donor cells, obtained 360 days after TCRalphabeta/CD19-depleted stem cell transplant. All receptors come from a boy under three years old who had a stem cell transplant for SCID, so the T cells may come from the graft donor.

The V and J genes are TRBV5-1 and TRBJ1-1; D uncertain. Trimming left V 3 bases short and J 5 bases short, with 14 bases between. Germline CDR1 is SGHRS and CDR2 is YFSETQ. The CDR3 runs to 14 residues. This chain's CDR3 is CASSSTMGLTEAFF. CDR3 sequence (DNA): TGCGCCAGCAGCTCTACCATGGGTCTAACTGAAGCTTTCTTT.

The chain combines TRBV6-5 with TRBJ2-3; D possibly uses TRBD1 or TRBD2 (6 bases each). This CDR3 is built from 18 residues. Per germline, CDR1 MNHEY and CDR2 SVGAGI. V was shortened by 2 bases and J by 3 bases, with 21 bases between the two germline ends. The CDR3 is CASSYTRVLGGPTDTQYF. The CDR3 DNA is TGTGCCAGCAGTTACACGAGGGTCCTAGGGGGGCCGACAGATACGCAGTATTTT.

The chain is built from TRBV5-1 and TRBJ2-5; D call uncertain. The V end was cut by 1 base, the J end by 5 bases, with 9 bases between. Germline V CDR1 and CDR2: SGHRS, YFSETQ. This CDR3 spans 13 amino acids. The chain's CDR3 is CASSLKTRETQYF. CDR3 DNA: TGCGCCAGCAGCTTGAAAACCCGGGAGACCCAGTACTTC.

The table lists this clonotype with many counts. V gene TRBV7-9 combines with J gene TRBJ2-7; D unclear. The germline V gene encodes CDR1 SEHNR and CDR2 FQNEAQ (reference sequence). This CDR3 has 12 amino acids. Trimming shortened V by 3 bases and J by 2 bases, and 5 bases separated the two germline ends. The CDR3 nucleotides are TGTGCCAGCAGCTTCTCGACCTACGAGCAGTACTTC. Translating gives CASSFSTYEQYF.

This clonotype occurred a few times. The chain couples TRBV6-5 to TRBJ2-1; D not certain. The CDR3 loop spans 16 amino acids. The germline V gene has CDR1 MNHEY and CDR2 SVGAGI. Trimming removed 0 bases from V and 2 bases from J, with 11 bases in between. This chain's CDR3 is CASSYSQADTYNEQFF. CDR3 DNA: TGTGCCAGCAGTTACTCGCAGGCAGATACCTACAATGAGCAGTTCTTC.

The chain couples TRBV5-6 to TRBJ2-7; 9 nucleotides agree with TRBD1. With V trimmed by 6 bases and J by 0 bases, 13 bases remained unmatched. This CDR3 is 17 amino acids long. CDR1 and CDR2 (germline): SGHDT, YYEEEE. CDR3 coding DNA: TGTGCCAGCATGAGTTTGAGAAGGACAGGGGCCTCCTACGAGCAGTACTTC. It is translated as CASMSLRRTGASYEQYF.

There are a few counts of this clonotype. The chain's CDR3 is CASSELLAGATYEQYF. The CDR3 DNA reads as TGTGCCAGCAGCGAGTTGCTAGCGGGGGCTACCTACGAGCAGTACTTC. The chain links TRBV6-2 or TRBV6-3 to TRBJ2-7; 10 bases line up with TRBD2. With 6 bases clipped from V and 2 bases from J, the junction kept 10 bases outside the gene matches. Germline CDR1 is MNHEY and CDR2 is SVGEGT. The length of the CDR3 is 16 residues.

This clonotype was counted between two and nine times. This rearrangement joins TRBV6-5 to TRBJ1-1, with 8 positions matching TRBD1. The CDR3 is 15 amino acids. J gave up 3 bases and V 0 bases, and 3 bases lay outside the gene matches. The V gene's germline CDR1 is MNHEY and CDR2 SVGAGI. The CDR3 DNA reads TGTGCCAGCAGTTACTCGGGCAGGGGGCACACTGAAGCTTTCTTT. It specifies CASSYSGRGHTEAFF.

This clonotype was seen a handful of times. The rearrangement links TRBV7-2 to TRBJ1-1; D unresolved. The CDR3 has 14 amino acids. V lost 5 bases, J lost 9 bases, and 19 bases lay in between. Looked up from germline, CDR1 is SGHTA and CDR2 is FQGNSA. The CDR3 DNA reads TGTGCCAGCAGCCCCTTGAAGGTTCTCGGGCAAGCTTTCTTT. This translates into CASSPLKVLGQAFF.